Below are 25 T cell receptor beta chains sequenced from a single sample in a study of cytomegalovirus exposure and HLA in healthy donors. Sequenced by immunoSEQ multiplex PCR; TCRdb stores in-frame clones only, minus some. The repertoire consists of some 230,000 clones, with under 95% occurring once and the leading ten covering 0.8% to 1.2%. Source material: PBMCs. Receptor source: a woman aged 18-30 years in good health and CMV-seronegative.

The chain uses TRBV19 and TRBJ2-5, with TRBD2 as a possible D gene (5 bases). This CDR3 is 17 amino acids long. V lost 3 bases, J lost 0 bases, and 17 bases lay in between. CDR1 is LNHDA, CDR2 SQIVND, per germline (reference sequence). DNA for the CDR3: TGTGCCAGTAGTATGAGGTCGGAGCGGTCGTACCAAGAGACCCAGTACTTC. Translating gives CASSMRSERSYQETQYF.

The V call is TRBV28, the J call TRBJ1-2, with TRBD1 matching 8 bases. The germline CDR1 and CDR2 sequences are MDHEN and SYDVKM. The CDR3 covers 13 residues. V dropped 3 bases and J dropped 8; count of bases not matched to a gene: 5. CDR3: CASSLGQVSGYTF. In DNA form, the CDR3 reads TGTGCCAGCAGTTTGGGACAGGTGAGCGGCTACACCTTC.

This rearrangement joins TRBV2 to TRBJ1-4; a weak D match, TRBD1 (5 bases). Germline values: CDR1 SNHLY, CDR2 FYNNEI. This CDR3 is built from 15 residues. The ends were cut back, 0 bases at V and 8 bases at J, with 13 bases in the middle. The DNA of the CDR3 is TGTGCCAGCAGTGAAGCGCGCACAGGACGGGAAAAACTGTTTTTT. As protein: CASSEARTGREKLFF.

V is TRBV9 and J is TRBJ2-1; 9 bases agree with TRBD2. The germline CDR1 and CDR2 sequences are SGDLS and YYNGEE. J gave up 5 bases and V 4 bases, and 4 bases lay outside the gene matches. This CDR3 is built from 14 residues. CDR3: CASSWTSANNEQFF. The CDR3 DNA is TGTGCCAGCAGCTGGACTAGCGCTAACAATGAGCAGTTCTTC.

The V call is TRBV7-9, the J call TRBJ2-7, with 7 positions matching TRBD1. The CDR3 loop spans 16 amino acids. J gave up 0 bases and V 5 bases, and 10 bases lay outside the gene matches. Germline CDR1 SEHNR, CDR2 FQNEAQ (reference sequence). CDR3 bases: TGTGCCAGCAGCACCAACAGGGGTGAGAACTCCTACGAGCAGTACTTC. This codes for CASSTNRGENSYEQYF. Filled out from reference TRBV7-9 and TRBJ2-7, the complete variable domain reads DTGVSQNPRHKITKRGQNVTFRCDPISEHNRLYWYRQTLGQGPEFLTYFQNEAQLEKSRLLSDRFSAERPKGSFSTLEIQRTEQGDSAMYLCASSTNRGENSYEQYFGPGTRLTVT.

This clone was observed a single time. The chain uses TRBV10-2 and TRBJ2-7, with D unclear. The CDR3 loop spans 12 amino acids. Trimming took 6 bases from V and 6 from J, leaving 12 bases between them. Germline CDR1 and CDR2: WSHSY and SAAADI. CDR3 residues: CASRPQRSEQYF. The CDR3 region has the DNA TGCGCCAGCAGACCCCAGAGGTCCGAGCAGTACTTC.

This sequence joins TRBV18 and TRBJ2-7; 9 positions agree with TRBD1. J gave up 4 bases and V 2 bases, and 18 bases lay outside the gene matches. CDR3 length: 19 residues. CDR1 and CDR2 from the germline V gene are KGHSH and LQKENI. This chain's CDR3 is CASSPNPANSGTGWYEQYF. In DNA, the CDR3 is TGTGCCAGCTCACCAAATCCGGCCAATTCCGGGACAGGGTGGTACGAGCAGTACTTC.

This sequence joins TRBV2 and TRBJ2-1, with D maybe TRBD2 (6 bases). This CDR3 has 15 amino acids. Germline V lookup: CDR1 SNHLY, CDR2 FYNNEI. V was shortened by 3 bases and J by 9 bases, with 18 bases between the two germline ends. The CDR3 sequence: CASSEKSHTSSEQFF. CDR3 nucleotide sequence: TGTGCCAGCAGTGAGAAGTCGCATACTAGCAGTGAGCAGTTCTTC. Combining the CDR3 with reference TRBV2 and TRBJ2-1 gives the whole variable domain EPEVTQTPSHQVTQMGQEVILRCVPISNHLYFYWYRQILGQKVEFLVSFYNNEISEKSEIFDDQFSVERPDGSNFTLKIRSTKLEDSAMYFCASSEKSHTSSEQFFGPGTRLTVL.

The chain employs TRBV5-1 and TRBJ2-3; D gene unclear. The ends were cut back, 4 bases at V and 2 bases at J, with 11 bases in the middle. Per the germline V gene, CDR1 is SGHRS and CDR2 is YFSETQ. This CDR3 is built from 14 residues. Here the CDR3 reads CASSLDPYTDTQYF. CDR3 sequence (DNA): TGCGCCAGCAGCCTAGACCCCTACACAGATACGCAGTATTTT.

This clone is a singleton in its sample. The chain combines TRBV11-2 with TRBJ1-1; D not resolved. This CDR3 is built from 12 residues. The V end was cut by 5 bases, the J end by 3 bases, with 7 bases between. CDR1 is SGHAT and CDR2 is FQNNGV in the germline V gene. CDR3 region: CASSGRDTEAFF. The DNA of the CDR3 is TGTGCCAGCAGCGGTCGGGACACTGAAGCTTTCTTT.

As DNA, the CDR3 is TGTGCCAGTAGTCCTCTGGCGGGAGTGAGAGAGACCCAGTACTTC. Its translation: CASSPLAGVRETQYF. The chain employs TRBV19 and TRBJ2-5; 7 bases fit TRBD2. The CDR3 consists of 15 residues. Looked up from germline, CDR1 is LNHDA and CDR2 is SQIVND (reference sequence). J lost 4 bases, V lost 5 bases, and 10 bases had no gene match.

The V call is TRBV9, the J call TRBJ2-5, with TRBD2 identical over 10 bases. Per the germline V gene, CDR1 is SGDLS and CDR2 is YYNGEE. The junction had 8 bases not matched to a gene; V was cut back by 3 bases and J by 3 bases. The CDR3 has 16 residues. The CDR3: CASSGWGTSEEETQYF. CDR3 nucleotide sequence: TGTGCCAGCAGCGGATGGGGGACTAGCGAGGAAGAGACCCAGTACTTC.

This chain joins TRBV6-1 and TRBJ1-1; D is uncertain. This CDR3 is 12 amino acids long. Deletions cut 8 bases from V and 10 bases from J, with 17 bases between. CDR1 and CDR2 from the germline V gene are MNHNS and SASEGT. Written as DNA, the CDR3 is TGTGCCAGCGCCCTGAGGAGGGCACGAGCTTTCTTT. Translated, it gives CASALRRARAFF.

This sequence joins TRBV2 and TRBJ1-1, with a tentative D call TRBD1 (5 bases). Germline-derived CDR1 and CDR2 are SNHLY and FYNNEI. Trimming removed 6 bases at V and 0 bases at J, with 11 bases between. The CDR3 spans 14 residues. CDR3 bases: TGTGCCAGCAGCCAGACAGTCATGAACACTGAAGCTTTCTTT. It codes for CASSQTVMNTEAFF.

The V and J genes are TRBV6-1 and TRBJ1-2; 9 positions agree with TRBD1. The V gene's germline CDR1 is MNHNS and CDR2 SASEGT. The ends lost 4 bases at V and 3 bases at J; junction bases unmatched: 6. The CDR3 is 15 amino acids. CDR3 nucleotides: TGTGCCAGCAGTGGGGACAGGGAGCGGCACTATGGCTACACCTTC. It codes for CASSGDRERHYGYTF.

The chain links TRBV30 to TRBJ2-1; TRBD2 matches at 8 bases. In germline, CDR1 is GTSNPN, CDR2 SVGIG (reference sequence). V gave up 3 bases and J gave up 9 bases; unmatched junction bases: 7. This CDR3 contains 13 residues. In DNA, the CDR3 is TGTGCCTGGAGCCCCGGGAGGGCGACTGAGCAGTTCTTC. It encodes CAWSPGRATEQFF.

This clone was counted a single time. The chain couples TRBV5-5 to TRBJ2-7; TRBD2 matches at 12 bases. V lost 0 bases, J lost 5 bases, and 6 bases stayed unmatched. This CDR3 is built from 16 residues. The V gene's germline CDR1 is SGHKS and CDR2 YYEKEE (reference sequence). CDR3 residues: CASSLAASGRVHEQYF. CDR3 nucleotides: TGTGCCAGCAGCTTGGCGGCTAGCGGGAGGGTCCACGAGCAGTACTTC.

The chain recombines TRBV19 with TRBJ1-5; D is unclear. From germline, CDR1 is LNHDA and CDR2 SQIVND (reference sequence). The CDR3 spans 15 residues. V gave up 3 bases and J gave up 4 bases, with 13 bases separating them. CDR3 nucleotide sequence: TGTGCCAGTAGTATGGGTCGGACGGGGAATCAGCCCCAGCATTTT. Its translation is CASSMGRTGNQPQHF.

This sequence joins TRBV28 and TRBJ1-5; D unclear. This CDR3 has 14 residues. Germline V gene data show CDR1 as MDHEN and CDR2 as SYDVKM. V was cut by 11 bases and J by 0 bases, with 14 bases left in between. The CDR3 loop reads CACEGRHSNQPQHF. In DNA form, the CDR3 reads TGTGCCTGCGAGGGCAGGCATAGCAATCAGCCCCAGCATTTT.

The chain couples TRBV27 to TRBJ1-1, with D perhaps TRBD1 (6 bases). V was clipped by 7 bases and J by 3 bases, with 21 bases between them. CDR3 length equals 16 residues. From germline, CDR1 is MNHEY and CDR2 SMNVEV (reference sequence). CDR3 residues: CASNPQGKRGYTEAFF. The CDR3 bases are TGTGCCAGCAACCCCCAGGGGAAGAGGGGCTACACTGAAGCTTTCTTT.

The chain joins TRBV11-2 to TRBJ1-2; D uncertain. Germline V gene lookup returns CDR1 SGHAT and CDR2 FQNNGV. Trimming took 6 bases from V and 8 from J, leaving 19 bases between them. The length of the CDR3 is 14 residues. CDR3 protein: CASSLAVLAKGYTF. In DNA form, the CDR3 reads TGTGCCAGCAGTTTGGCTGTCCTGGCCAAAGGCTACACCTTC.

The rearrangement uses TRBV28 and TRBJ2-1, with D possibly being TRBD2 (6 bases). Per the germline V gene, CDR1 is MDHEN and CDR2 is SYDVKM. This CDR3 region has 15 residues. Trimming removed 7 bases at V and 7 bases at J, with 20 bases between. The CDR3 coding sequence is TGTGCCAGCAATGGGACTCCTCAAATTCGGAATGAGCAGTTCTTC. Protein: CASNGTPQIRNEQFF.

The V gene is TRBV29-1, the J gene TRBJ2-1, with 8 bases fitting TRBD1. This CDR3 is built from 12 residues. V trimming: 6 bases; J trimming: 10 bases; junction bases outside the gene matches: 8. Germline values: CDR1 SQVTM, CDR2 ANQGSEA. The CDR3, as DNA: TGCAGCGTAAGACTCAGGGGGCGAGAGCAGTTCTTC. This gives the protein CSVRLRGREQFF.

The chain couples TRBV5-4 to TRBJ1-5; the D is unclear. Per the germline V gene, CDR1 is SGHNT and CDR2 is YYREEE (reference sequence). V was cut by 5 bases and J by 6 bases, with 6 bases left in between. CDR3 length equals 11 residues. The CDR3 spells CASSYLQPQHF. CDR3 DNA sequence: TGTGCCAGCAGTTATCTTCAGCCCCAGCATTTT.

V usage is TRBV4-2 and J usage is TRBJ2-3; possibly TRBD2 for D (5 bases). Trimming removed 1 base from V and 5 bases from J, with 10 bases in between. Germline CDR1 is LGHNA and CDR2 is YNFKEQ. The length of the CDR3 is 14 residues. In DNA form, the CDR3 reads TGTGCCAGCAGCCAAGGGCGGGTGTTAGATACGCAGTATTTT. Its protein is CASSQGRVLDTQYF.